This T cell receptor (beta chain) was identified during a study of blood T cell repertoires in COVID-19. On the study more broadly: Acute and convalescent COVID-19 samples came from the United States, Italy and Spain. T cells, B-cell-depleted T cells, or PBMCs supplied cDNA or gDNA.

Original data processing: Cell counts per sample came from amplifying reference gene primers. The protocol was immunoSEQ multiplex PCR, while the TCRdb copy is restricted to in-frame clones and leaves out a portion. The V and J calls and the clone size are those of that table, but D and trimming were determined from the DNA. Among under 300,000 clones, about 88% were seen once, and the ten largest hold 2% to 2.5%. The V segment lost 6 bases and the J segment 4 bases; nucleotides outside the gene matches: 13. The CDR3 has 16 residues. The germline gives CDR1 MDHEN, CDR2 SYDVKM. The V and J genes are TRBV28 and TRBJ2-7; 9 bases line up with TRBD2. The material sequenced was peripheral blood. This TCR was recovered from a woman aged 40 to 49 who had recovered from COVID-19. In DNA, the CDR3 is TGTGCCAGCAGCCGGGTGGTACTAGCGGGCTTATACGAGCAGTACTTC. It codes for CASSRVVLAGLYEQYF.